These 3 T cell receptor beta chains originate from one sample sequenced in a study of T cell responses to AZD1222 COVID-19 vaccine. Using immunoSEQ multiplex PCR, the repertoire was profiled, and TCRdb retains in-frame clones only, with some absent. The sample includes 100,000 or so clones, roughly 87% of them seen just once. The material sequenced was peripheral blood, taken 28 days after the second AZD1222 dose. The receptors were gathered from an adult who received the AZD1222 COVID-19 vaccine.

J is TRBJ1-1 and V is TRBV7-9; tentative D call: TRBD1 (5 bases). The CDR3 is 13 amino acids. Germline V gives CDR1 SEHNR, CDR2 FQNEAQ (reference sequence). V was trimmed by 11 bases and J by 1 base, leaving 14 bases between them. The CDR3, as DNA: TGTGCCGCCTCGAAGGGGAGGAACACTGAAGCTTTCTTT. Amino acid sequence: CAASKGRNTEAFF.

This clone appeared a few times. The CDR3 protein is CASSLSVGRGGELFF. The CDR3 nucleotides read TGTGCCAGCAGTTTATCGGTGGGGCGCGGCGGGGAGCTGTTTTTT. The chain couples TRBV27 to TRBJ2-2, with TRBD1 as a possible D gene (5 bases). In germline, CDR1 is MNHEY, CDR2 SMNVEV (reference sequence). This CDR3 has 15 residues. With 0 bases removed from V and 7 bases from J, the gap between germline ends came to 12 bases.

This CDR3 is CASSHEAGGEKLFF. The CDR3 region has the DNA TGTGCCAGCAGCCATGAAGCGGGAGGCGAAAAACTGTTTTTT. The rearrangement joins TRBV5-4 to TRBJ1-4; D gene uncertain. Trimming cost V 4 bases and J 8 bases, with 15 bases left between them. In germline, CDR1 is SGHNT, CDR2 YYREEE (reference sequence). This CDR3 comprises 14 residues.